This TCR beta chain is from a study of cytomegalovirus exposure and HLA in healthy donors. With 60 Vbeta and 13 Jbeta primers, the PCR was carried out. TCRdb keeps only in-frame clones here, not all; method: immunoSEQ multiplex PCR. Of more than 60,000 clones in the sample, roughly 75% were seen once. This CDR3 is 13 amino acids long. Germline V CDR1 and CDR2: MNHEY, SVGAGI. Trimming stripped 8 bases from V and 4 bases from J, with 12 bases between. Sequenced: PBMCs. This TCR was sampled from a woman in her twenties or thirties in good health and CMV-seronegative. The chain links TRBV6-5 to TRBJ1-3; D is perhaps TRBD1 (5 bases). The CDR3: CASVAGHGNTIYF. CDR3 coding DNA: TGTGCCAGCGTTGCAGGGCACGGAAACACCATATATTTT.